The 3 T cell receptor beta chains listed next were all sequenced from one sample in a study of pediatric ulcerative colitis (dated by TCRdb to the late 2010s). Library generation was performed with the immunoSEQ multiplex PCR assay. TCRdb's version of the immuneACCESS table is confined to in-frame rearrangements and falls short of the full clone set. An unresolved V gene accounts for under half of the shortfall where checked; the remainder is of unknown origin. The table for this sample lists about 40,000 clones; roughly four fifths of them were counted only once. In total, the top ten clones hold approximately 9% of the sample. During colonoscopy, one to two rectal pinch biopsies were obtained for research purposes. Sequenced input: gut tissue. These receptors were collected from a boy between 5 and 17 years old with severe ulcerative colitis.

This chain links TRBV7-8 with TRBJ1-2; 8 bases are shared with TRBD1. The CDR3 spans 15 residues. The J segment lost 4 bases and the V segment lost 0 bases, leaving 4 bases of the junction unmatched. From germline, CDR1 is SGHVS and CDR2 FQNEAQ. The CDR3 here is CASSLARGHIYGYTF. The CDR3 DNA follows: TGTGCCAGCAGCTTAGCCAGGGGGCATATCTATGGCTACACCTTC. The full variable domain, rest sourced from reference TRBV7-8 and TRBJ1-2, is GAGVSQSPRYKVAKRGQDVALRCDPISGHVSLFWYQQALGQGPEFLTYFQNEAQLDKSGLPSDRFFAERPEGSVSTLKIQRTQQEDSAVYLCASSLARGHIYGYTFGSGTRLTVV.

Relative to its sample, this clone is medium-sized. The chain uses TRBV4-2 and TRBJ1-5; no definite D call. V was pared by 1 base and J by 0 bases, with 13 bases between. This CDR3 is built from 17 residues. Looked up from germline, CDR1 is LGHNA and CDR2 is YNFKEQ. The DNA for the CDR3 is TGTGCCAGCAGCCAAGCAGGCCTCCTTCATAGCAATCAGCCCCAGCATTTT. As protein: CASSQAGLLHSNQPQHF.

The chain recombines TRBV6-1 with TRBJ2-6; D ambiguous. The CDR3 extends over 19 amino acids. The V gene lost 2 bases and the J gene lost 0 bases, with 17 bases spanning the gap. CDR1 and CDR2 from the germline V gene are MNHNS and SASEGT. CDR3 amino acids: CASSELPLGRVSGANVLTF. CDR3 DNA: TGTGCCAGCAGTGAATTGCCACTCGGGCGCGTCTCTGGGGCCAACGTCCTGACTTTC.